One sample yielded the 24 T cell receptor beta chains listed below, sequenced in a study of blood T cell repertoires in COVID-19. TCRdb's copy holds only in-frame clones and misses some; the assay was immunoSEQ multiplex PCR. The table lists roughly 400,000 clones, around nine tenths of them singletons, with 10% in the top ten. Source material: PBMCs or T cells enriched from blood (not recorded which). These TCRs come from a woman aged 45 to 65 who had recovered from COVID-19.

V is TRBV3-1 (or the pseudogene TRBV3-2) and J is TRBJ1-5, with no clear D. The V and J ends lost 1 base and 4 bases respectively, with 8 bases between them. The germline V gene encodes CDR1 LGHDT and CDR2 YNNKEL (reference sequence). The length of the CDR3 is 14 residues. CDR3 amino acids: CASSQGRRNQPQHF. In DNA form, the CDR3 reads TGTGCCAGCAGCCAAGGGCGGCGAAATCAGCCCCAGCATTTT.

V and J are TRBV30 and TRBJ1-3; D not resolved. The CDR3 extends over 16 amino acids. CDR1 and CDR2 from the germline V gene are GTSNPN and SVGIG (reference sequence). The ends were cut back, 0 bases at V and 4 bases at J, with 16 bases in the middle. As DNA, the CDR3 is TGTGCCTGGAGTGTAGGAGGCACCTGGAAAGGAAACACCATATATTTT. It encodes CAWSVGGTWKGNTIYF.

This chain links TRBV5-1 with TRBJ1-1, with 9 bases that match TRBD1. The germline V gene encodes CDR1 SGHRS and CDR2 YFSETQ. V lost 0 bases and J lost 10; bases outside the gene matches: 4. This CDR3 spans 13 amino acids. DNA of the CDR3: TGCGCCAGCAGCTTGGATACAGGGGGCTTAGCTTTCTTT. This gives the protein CASSLDTGGLAFF.

The V and J genes are TRBV28 and TRBJ1-5; D is perhaps TRBD1 (6 bases). The CDR3 covers 14 residues. V lost 3 bases and J 6 bases, leaving 12 bases between the germline ends. Germline CDR1 and CDR2: MDHEN and SYDVKM. This chain's CDR3 is CASSFTGLSQPQHF. Written as DNA, the CDR3 is TGTGCCAGCAGTTTTACAGGGTTGAGTCAGCCCCAGCATTTT.

The V and J genes are TRBV6-5 and TRBJ1-4, with D tentatively TRBD1 (6 bases). Germline V gene lookup returns CDR1 MNHEY and CDR2 SVGAGI. The CDR3 length is 14 residues. V was shortened by 6 bases and J by 7 bases, with 15 bases between the two germline ends. The CDR3 bases are TGTGCCAGCAGCGATACAGGGATCGGTGAAAAACTGTTTTTT. Its translation is CASSDTGIGEKLFF.

The V and J genes are TRBV27 and TRBJ2-1, with D perhaps matching TRBD2 (7 bases). The V gene lost 0 bases and the J gene lost 6 bases, with 21 bases spanning the gap. This CDR3 comprises 18 residues. From germline, CDR1 is MNHEY and CDR2 SMNVEV (reference sequence). The CDR3 region has the DNA TGTGCCAGCAGTTTATCATTGCGAGGGGGGGCCTTCTCCAATGAGCAGTTCTTC. Its protein product is CASSLSLRGGAFSNEQFF.

This clone is a singleton in its sample. The V call is TRBV19, the J call TRBJ1-2; the D is unclear. V was cut by 0 bases and J by 3 bases, with 5 bases left in between. Germline-derived CDR1 and CDR2 are LNHDA and SQIVND (reference sequence). The CDR3 runs to 13 residues. The CDR3 DNA follows: TGTGCCAGTAGTATAGAACAACACTATGGCTACACCTTC. It encodes CASSIEQHYGYTF.

The chain couples TRBV5-6 to TRBJ1-6; perhaps TRBD1 as D (5 bases). Germline V gene lookup returns CDR1 SGHDT and CDR2 YYEEEE. This CDR3 is built from 12 residues. Trimming stripped 3 bases from V and 10 bases from J, with 8 bases between. The CDR3 DNA is TGTGCCAGCAGCTGGGAGGGGTCACCCCTCCACTTT. Amino acids: CASSWEGSPLHF. The full variable domain, with the rest looked up from reference TRBV5-6 and TRBJ1-6, is DAGVTQSPTHLIKTRGQQVTLRCSPKSGHDTVSWYQQALGQGPQFIFQYYEEEERQRGNFPDRFSGHQFPNYSSELNVNALLLGDSALYLCASSWEGSPLHFGNGTRLTVT.

The chain combines TRBV7-9 with TRBJ2-7, with a possible D match to TRBD1 (5 bases). V was pared by 1 base and J by 2 bases, with 12 bases between. Germline V gives CDR1 SEHNR, CDR2 FQNEAQ (reference sequence). The CDR3 totals 15 residues. The CDR3 spells CASSLGAGNTYEQYF. The CDR3 DNA sequence: TGTGCCAGCAGCTTAGGGGCAGGGAATACCTACGAGCAGTACTTC.

Comments on this clone: Distinct nucleotide sequences in the sample also encode this CDR3. This rearrangement joins TRBV11-3 to TRBJ2-2; D may be TRBD1 (6 bases). V lost 3 bases and J 0 bases, leaving 8 bases between the germline ends. Germline assignment: CDR1 SGHNT and CDR2 YENEEA. The length of the CDR3 is 15 residues. CDR3 in DNA: TGTGCCAGCAGCTTGCGGACAGCGAACACCGGGGAGCTGTTTTTT. Protein: CASSLRTANTGELFF. Based on the CDR3 plus reference TRBV11-3 and TRBJ2-2, the full variable domain is EAGVVQSPRYKIIEKKQPVAFWCNPISGHNTLYWYLQNLGQGPELLIRYENEEAVDDSQLPKDRFSAERLKGVDSTLKIQPAELGDSAVYLCASSLRTANTGELFFGEGSRLTVL.

The rearrangement uses TRBV3-1 (or the pseudogene TRBV3-2) and TRBJ1-2; perhaps TRBD1 as D (6 bases). The CDR3 totals 14 residues. The germline V gene encodes CDR1 LGHDT and CDR2 YNNKEL (reference sequence). Trimming left V 0 bases short and J 6 bases short, with 11 bases between. The CDR3 DNA reads TGTGCCAGCAGCCAAGAGTGGGGGCGGCATGGCTACACCTTC. It codes for CASSQEWGRHGYTF.

This clone was seen just once. The V gene is TRBV2, the J gene TRBJ1-2, with 7 bases identical to TRBD1. Germline V lookup: CDR1 SNHLY, CDR2 FYNNEI. The CDR3 runs to 15 residues. The V segment lost 2 bases and the J segment 8 bases; nucleotides outside the gene matches: 11. The CDR3 here is CASSELTTGTAGYTF. The CDR3 DNA reads TGTGCCAGCAGTGAACTTACGACCGGGACAGCGGGCTACACCTTC. The variable domain in full, with the rest retrieved from reference TRBV2 and TRBJ1-2, is EPEVTQTPSHQVTQMGQEVILRCVPISNHLYFYWYRQILGQKVEFLVSFYNNEISEKSEIFDDQFSVERPDGSNFTLKIRSTKLEDSAMYFCASSELTTGTAGYTFGSGTRLTVV.

This chain links TRBV7-2 with TRBJ2-1; D is unclear. The V and J ends lost 3 bases and 4 bases respectively, with 13 bases between them. CDR1 is SGHTA and CDR2 is FQGNSA in the germline V gene. The CDR3 sequence is 15 residues long. The CDR3 loop reads CASSFNENSYNEQFF. Written as DNA, the CDR3 is TGTGCCAGCAGCTTTAACGAAAACAGTTACAATGAGCAGTTCTTC.

This chain connects TRBV27 to TRBJ2-1; tentative D call: TRBD1 (6 bases). CDR1 and CDR2 (germline): MNHEY, SMNVEV (reference sequence). V dropped 6 bases and J dropped 7 bases, with 19 bases sitting between them. This CDR3 has 15 amino acids. The CDR3 nucleotides read TGTGCCAGCAGACAGCTTACAGGGTGGGAAAATGAGCAGTTCTTC. Translated: CASRQLTGWENEQFF.

CDR3 DNA: TGTGCCAGCAGCTTGTTGTCAGGGGGTGGTGAGACCCAGTACTTC. Protein product: CASSLLSGGGETQYF. The chain is built from TRBV11-2 and TRBJ2-5, with 7 bases identical to TRBD1. J gave up 5 bases and V 3 bases, and 9 bases lay outside the gene matches. The CDR3 has 15 amino acids. The germline gives CDR1 SGHAT, CDR2 FQNNGV.

The genes are TRBV19 and TRBJ2-1, with 8 bases lining up with TRBD2. Unmatched junction bases numbered 10, after V lost 6 bases and J lost 9 bases. The CDR3 sequence is 14 residues long. CDR1 and CDR2 from the germline V gene are LNHDA and SQIVND (reference sequence). The CDR3 DNA sequence: TGTGCCAGTAGCCCTTTCGGGGGGGAAAGTGAGCAGTTCTTC. Encoded protein: CASSPFGGESEQFF.

The V call is TRBV13, the J call TRBJ1-2; no clear D. V lost 5 bases, J lost 2 bases, and 12 bases lay in between. There are 14 residues in the CDR3. The V gene's germline CDR1 is PRHDT and CDR2 FYEKMQ (reference sequence). The CDR3 sequence: CASSPPAGNYGYTF. The CDR3 nucleotides read TGTGCCAGCAGCCCGCCTGCAGGAAACTATGGCTACACCTTC.

The genes are TRBV24-1 and TRBJ1-5; possibly TRBD1 for D (5 bases). CDR3 length: 16 amino acids. V lost 0 bases and J 0 bases, leaving 8 bases between the germline ends. CDR1 and CDR2 from the germline V gene are KGHDR and SFDVKD. The CDR3 is CATSDLQGISNQPQHF. The CDR3, as DNA: TGTGCCACCAGTGATTTGCAGGGTATTAGCAATCAGCCCCAGCATTTT.

This chain links TRBV4-2 with TRBJ1-2, with TRBD1 matching 9 bases. The CDR3 is 16 residues long. The J segment lost 5 bases and the V segment lost 5 bases, leaving 12 bases of the junction unmatched. Germline values: CDR1 LGHNA, CDR2 YNFKEQ. CDR3: CASSKTGGEGWYGYTF. The CDR3 region has the DNA TGTGCCAGCAGCAAAACAGGGGGCGAGGGTTGGTATGGCTACACCTTC.

The chain joins TRBV18 to TRBJ1-3, with 7 bases fitting TRBD1. Germline loops: CDR1 KGHSH, CDR2 LQKENI. The ends lost 3 bases at V and 0 bases at J; junction bases unmatched: 11. This CDR3 has 18 residues. Written as DNA, the CDR3 is TGTGCCAGCTCACCGCAACCGGGACAGCTTTCCTCTGGAAACACCATATATTTT. Protein: CASSPQPGQLSSGNTIYF.

This clone came up a few times. V and J are TRBV7-9 and TRBJ2-3, with 8 nucleotides matching TRBD1. Trimming at V came to 5 bases and at J to 7 bases, leaving 14 bases not matched to a gene. The germline CDR1 and CDR2 sequences are SEHNR and FQNEAQ (reference sequence). The CDR3 is 16 residues long. The CDR3 bases are TGTGCCAGCAGCCCCCCGTTTAGACAGGGGTTGAATACGCAGTATTTT. Amino acids: CASSPPFRQGLNTQYF.

The rearrangement joins TRBV21-1 to TRBJ2-7; TRBD1, as called in the table, went unchecked against the DNA. TRBV21-1 is assigned pseudogene status. CDR3 length: 21 amino acids. CDR3 sequence: CASSPPGRTSHIHFTRYEQYF. CDR3 in DNA: TGTGCCAGCAGTCCCCCTGGGCGCACGAGCCACATCCACTTCACTCGCTACGAGCAGTACTTC.

The chain links TRBV3-1 (or the pseudogene TRBV3-2) to TRBJ1-2; a possible D gene is TRBD1 (5 bases). CDR1 and CDR2 (germline): LGHDT, YNNKEL (reference sequence). This CDR3 is 17 amino acids long. V shed 3 bases and J shed 6 bases, with 23 bases lying between them. CDR3 in DNA: TGTGCCAGCAGCCACCACCCTCAAGACAGTCGTTTTGATGGCTACACCTTC. Amino acids: CASSHHPQDSRFDGYTF.

This clone was seen only once. In DNA, the CDR3 is TGTGCCAGCAGCCAAGACTCCCTAGGGGGCTCTGGAAACACCATATATTTT. It is translated as CASSQDSLGGSGNTIYF. The chain couples TRBV4-2 to TRBJ1-3, with D maybe TRBD1 (6 bases). The CDR3 is made up of 17 amino acids. The V gene's germline CDR1 is LGHNA and CDR2 YNFKEQ. Trimming removed 0 bases from V and 0 bases from J, with 12 bases in between.